Listed here are 10 T cell receptor beta chains from one sample, sequenced in a study of blood T cell repertoires in COVID-19. Clones were read by immunoSEQ multiplex PCR, and TCRdb kept only the in-frame ones, dropping some. Of fewer than 400,000 clones detected, about 90% appear once; the ten largest clones hold 1.7%. The specimen was PBMCs or T cells enriched from blood (not recorded which). The receptors stem from a woman aged 25 to 39 who had recovered from COVID-19.

The chain joins TRBV6-5 to TRBJ2-5; maybe TRBD2 (6 bases). CDR3 size: 16 residues. Germline V gene data show CDR1 as MNHEY and CDR2 as SVGAGI. Trimming took off 2 bases at V and 7 bases at J, with 20 bases between the two ends. In DNA form, the CDR3 reads TGTGCCAGCAGTTACCTAACTCCGCTAGCCGGGGGGACCCAGTACTTC. It codes for CASSYLTPLAGGTQYF.

This clone was picked up a small number of times. The rearrangement joins TRBV6-5 to TRBJ1-6; the match to TRBD1 covers 7 bases. V lost 0 bases, J lost 7 bases, and 6 bases stayed unmatched. Germline CDR1 is MNHEY and CDR2 is SVGAGI. The CDR3 spans 16 residues. CDR3 region: CASSYSGQIGNSPLHF. Written as DNA, the CDR3 is TGTGCCAGCAGTTACTCGGGACAGATTGGCAATTCACCCCTCCACTTT.

This chain connects TRBV30 to TRBJ2-7, with D maybe TRBD2 (5 bases). The CDR3 has 12 residues. Per the germline V gene, CDR1 is GTSNPN and CDR2 is SVGIG (reference sequence). Trimming removed 5 bases from V and 3 bases from J, with 11 bases in between. DNA of the CDR3: TGTGCCTGGCGAAGAGGGAACTACGAGCAGTACTTC. It translates to CAWRRGNYEQYF.

This CDR3 is CASSLDPRDRGSTPLHF. For the CDR3, the DNA is TGTGCCAGCAGCTTAGACCCCCGGGACAGGGGAAGTACACCCCTCCACTTT. V usage is TRBV7-2 and J usage is TRBJ1-6, with 10 nucleotides matching TRBD1. V lost 1 base to trimming and J lost 11 bases; unmatched junction nucleotides: 11. The CDR3 is made up of 17 amino acids. The germline V gene has CDR1 SGHTA and CDR2 FQGNSA.

In this sample, this clone turned up once. The chain uses TRBV7-8 and TRBJ2-1, with D possibly being TRBD2 (6 bases). Germline V gives CDR1 SGHVS, CDR2 FQNEAQ. The CDR3 runs to 17 residues. The V gene lost 3 bases and the J gene lost 2 bases, with 17 bases spanning the gap. The CDR3 nucleotides are TGTGCCAGCAGCTTCTACCCGGAGGGCCGGGCCTACAATGAGCAGTTCTTC. Its translation is CASSFYPEGRAYNEQFF.

The genes are TRBV28 and TRBJ1-1; 9 bases match TRBD1. The CDR3 is made up of 15 amino acids. Per the germline V gene, CDR1 is MDHEN and CDR2 is SYDVKM. J was trimmed by 1 base and V by 6 bases; bases with no gene match: 6. The CDR3: CASSKDRGWNTEAFF. The CDR3 nucleotides read TGTGCCAGCAGCAAAGACAGGGGGTGGAACACTGAAGCTTTCTTT.

This clone was picked up a small number of times. The V gene is TRBV10-3, the J gene TRBJ2-7, with 9 nucleotides matching TRBD1. In germline, CDR1 is ENHRY, CDR2 SYGVKD. Germline trimming cut 3 bases from V and 4 bases from J; bases unmatched to any gene: 10. The CDR3 sequence is 16 residues long. This chain's CDR3 is CAISDPIQGAGYEQYF. DNA for the CDR3: TGTGCCATCAGTGACCCCATACAGGGGGCTGGTTACGAGCAGTACTTC.

Only a few counts were recorded for this clone. The V call is TRBV27, the J call TRBJ2-3; the match to TRBD2 covers 9 bases. Germline CDR1 MNHEY, CDR2 SMNVEV (reference sequence). The trim removed 7 bases at V and 8 bases at J, leaving 7 bases unmatched. CDR3 length: 13 amino acids. This CDR3 is CASTSGAGGTQYF. The CDR3 coding sequence is TGTGCCAGCACTAGCGGGGCCGGGGGTACGCAGTATTTT.

The chain has TRBV6-2 or TRBV6-3 and TRBJ1-1; 9 nucleotides agree with TRBD1. CDR1 and CDR2 from the germline V gene are MNHEY and SVGEGT. After removal of 6 bases from V and 4 bases from J, the junction contained 9 bases not matched to a gene. The CDR3 loop spans 15 amino acids. CDR3 loop: CASSQDRGIGTEAFF. The CDR3 coding sequence is TGTGCCAGCAGCCAGGACAGGGGAATCGGCACTGAAGCTTTCTTT.

The V and J genes are TRBV7-8 and TRBJ1-3; 7 bases fit TRBD1. In germline, CDR1 is SGHVS, CDR2 FQNEAQ. The CDR3 consists of 16 residues. The V segment lost 5 bases and the J segment 8 bases; nucleotides outside the gene matches: 15. The CDR3 is CASSPPGQKTPDTIYF. The CDR3 bases are TGTGCCAGCAGCCCCCCGGGACAGAAGACGCCGGACACCATATATTTT. Full variable domain (missing parts from reference TRBV7-8 and TRBJ1-3): GAGVSQSPRYKVAKRGQDVALRCDPISGHVSLFWYQQALGQGPEFLTYFQNEAQLDKSGLPSDRFFAERPEGSVSTLKIQRTQQEDSAVYLCASSPPGQKTPDTIYFGEGSWLTVV.